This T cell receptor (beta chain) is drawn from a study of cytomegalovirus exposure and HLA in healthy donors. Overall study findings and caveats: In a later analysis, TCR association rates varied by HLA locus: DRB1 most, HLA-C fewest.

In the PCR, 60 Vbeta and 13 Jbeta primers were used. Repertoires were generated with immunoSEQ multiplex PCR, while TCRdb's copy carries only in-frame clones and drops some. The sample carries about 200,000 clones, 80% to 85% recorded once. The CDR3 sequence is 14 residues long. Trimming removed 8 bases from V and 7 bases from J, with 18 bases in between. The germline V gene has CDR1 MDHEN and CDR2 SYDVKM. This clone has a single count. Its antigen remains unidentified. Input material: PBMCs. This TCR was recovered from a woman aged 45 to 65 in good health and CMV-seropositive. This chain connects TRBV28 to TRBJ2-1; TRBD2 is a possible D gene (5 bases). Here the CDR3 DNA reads TGTGCCAGCTTCAAACGGACTTTTATAAATGAGCAGTTCTTC. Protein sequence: CASFKRTFINEQFF.